This T cell receptor beta chain emerged from a study of cytomegalovirus exposure and HLA in healthy donors. Study-level information: The study's early data release held about 77 million unique TCRs from HLA-typed donors. In terms of ancestry, the Caucasian-associated cluster contained 75% to 85% of the approximately 400 genotyped donors.

With respect to this clone: Its antigen is not identified.

PCR amplification relied on 60 Vbeta primers (plus 13 Jbeta primers). The protocol was immunoSEQ multiplex PCR, while the TCRdb copy is restricted to in-frame clones and leaves out a portion. The table records 170,000 or so clones, approximately 80% of them present only once. Study-level points and caveats: Presence/absence analysis assumed near-uniform sequencing depth across donors. Immune exposure information available was restricted to CMV serostatus.

The CDR3 has 15 residues. Germline-derived CDR1 and CDR2 are ENHRY and SYGVKD. The ends lost 5 bases at V and 3 bases at J; junction bases unmatched: 9. This TCR was sampled from a boy younger than 18 in good health and CMV-seronegative. The sample was PBMCs. This chain links TRBV10-3 with TRBJ1-1, with TRBD1 matching over 7 bases. DNA of the CDR3: TGTGCCATCAGTCCACCGGGACAGCGACACACTGAAGCTTTCTTT. Residues: CAISPPGQRHTEAFF.